This is a list of T cell receptor beta chains from one sample in a study of shared clonotypes between healthy human individuals. Produced via immunoSEQ multiplex PCR; TCRdb's table is partial and in-frame only. The data contain 2 million to 2.5 million clones, about 95% of them singletons. The sequenced sample consisted of naive CD4+ T cells sorted from blood. These receptors were obtained from a man aged 18 to 30 in good health. The CDR3 runs from the conserved cysteine through the conserved F or W. The D gene is left open where the match is weak. Some rows mark clone size as missing; the rest say once, few, many or name a class of expanded clone.

j_gene,d_gene,abundance,v_gene,CDR3aa
TRBJ2-7,TRBD2,-,TRBV18,CASSPTSAASYEQYF
TRBJ1-3,-,-,TRBV14,CASSQQASGNTIYF
TRBJ2-3,-,once,TRBV6-5,CASSTIDTQYF
TRBJ2-5,-,once,TRBV30,CAWSDPGVQETQYF
TRBJ2-7,TRBD2,-,TRBV5-1,CASRLAGGKLYYEQYF
TRBJ2-7,TRBD1,-,TRBV30,CAWSDRDRAYEQYF
TRBJ2-2,-,-,TRBV5-6,CASTMQGINTGELFF
TRBJ1-5,-,-,TRBV19,CASALDRTYQPQHF
TRBJ2-7,-,-,TRBV5-1,CASSPDGTGTYEQYF
TRBJ2-3,-,once,TRBV2,CASSPLTGSDTQYF
TRBJ1-2,-,once,TRBV5-1,CASSLDSRYGYTF
TRBJ2-5,-,-,TRBV5-6,CASSLGLVETQYF
TRBJ2-1,-,-,TRBV4-3,CASSQERHSYNEQFF
TRBJ2-2,-,-,TRBV5-1,CASSLAPETGELFF
TRBJ1-4,-,-,TRBV30,CAWSTGKNNEKLFF
TRBJ2-4,-,-,TRBV18,CASSPGTGENIQYF
TRBJ2-7,-,-,TRBV10-3,CAISEAGAYYEQYF
TRBJ1-2,TRBD1,-,TRBV30,CAWGPPIGTGALYGYTF
TRBJ1-3,-,-,TRBV2,CASSLGLSSGNTIYF
TRBJ2-7,TRBD1,-,TRBV7-9,CASSTFPGQEGYEQYF
TRBJ2-4,TRBD2,-,TRBV6-1,CASRGAGLAKNIQYF
TRBJ2-2,-,-,TRBV5-4,CASSDQRQAFRELFF
TRBJ2-3,-,-,TRBV5-1,CASSSDKVGSDTQYF
TRBJ1-5,-,-,TRBV10-3,CAISESRDLNQPQHF
TRBJ2-5,TRBD2,many,TRBV5-1,CASSRGLGQETQYF
TRBJ2-2,-,-,TRBV7-9,CASRASHLGTGELFF
TRBJ2-6,TRBD1,-,TRBV10-3,CAISGRGGGFDHVLTF
TRBJ2-6,-,-,TRBV28,CASSLAASGANVLTF
TRBJ2-3,TRBD2,-,TRBV5-4,CASSSGGTSTDTQYF
TRBJ1-2,-,-,TRBV4-2,CASSQDLANYGYTF
TRBJ1-1,TRBD1,-,TRBV5-4,CASSLAGQGDPEAFF
TRBJ1-1,-,-,TRBV10-3,CAISAFGGRAEAFF
TRBJ2-3,-,-,TRBV5-1,CASSLGGLSTDTQYF
TRBJ2-6,-,-,TRBV10-3,CAISESGGSWKANVLTF
TRBJ1-5,-,once,TRBV4-1,CASSQDDWGNQPQHF
TRBJ2-3,-,-,TRBV11-2,CASSLEGHGGYRAF
TRBJ2-1,-,-,TRBV6-4,CASSSGEPPYEQFF
TRBJ1-4,-,-,TRBV6-6,CASTQRGGQGEKLFF
TRBJ2-7,-,-,TRBV18,CASSHGEVGYEQYF
TRBJ2-3,-,-,TRBV7-9,CASSPESPTDTQYF
TRBJ1-2,TRBD1,-,TRBV6-5,CASSQSGTGFYGYTF
TRBJ1-6,-,-,TRBV5-1,CASSLGLQGEGSPLHF
TRBJ2-1,-,once,TRBV5-1,CASSLPRDEQFF
TRBJ1-1,TRBD1,-,TRBV19,CASSTGTGGRAEAFF
TRBJ1-2,TRBD1,-,TRBV6-5,CASSAGQGAGYTF
TRBJ2-3,TRBD2,-,TRBV7-8,CASSFATSGLTDTQYF
TRBJ2-1,TRBD1,-,TRBV28,CASSIPRQGTKSTNEQFF
TRBJ2-7,-,once,TRBV5-1,CASSLEGSYEQYF
TRBJ2-7,TRBD2,once,TRBV7-8,CASSLASVAGAYEQYF
TRBJ1-2,TRBD1,-,TRBV4-1,CASSQDRGLNYGYTF
TRBJ2-5,-,-,TRBV18,CASSPFQGETQYF
TRBJ2-1,TRBD2,-,TRBV30,CAWSVRSSGIRSYNEQFF
TRBJ1-5,-,few,TRBV19,CASNPNYSNQPQHF
TRBJ2-7,-,-,TRBV2,CASSVIGVSYEQYF
TRBJ1-2,TRBD1,-,TRBV5-1,CASSLTRGLSNYGYTF
TRBJ2-1,TRBD2,once,TRBV10-2,CASSTSGGYNEQFF
TRBJ1-5,-,-,TRBV7-6,CASSQRPSDQPQHF
TRBJ2-1,TRBD1,-,TRBV4-3,CASSQGLGQAYNEQFF
TRBJ1-1,TRBD1,-,TRBV5-1,CASSLMGQGVGEAFF